The source of this T cell receptor beta chain is a study of blood T cell repertoires in COVID-19. Authors' analysis steps: The authors estimated nucleated cell counts from reference gene primer amplification. The method was immunoSEQ multiplex PCR; TCRdb's version includes in-frame clones alone and lacks a portion of them. The DNA gave D and trimming, while V, J and clone size come from that table. The repertoire includes over 200,000 clones, around 84% of them detected once, and about a sixth sits in the top ten. The sequencing input was peripheral blood. This TCR was sampled from a woman of 80 years or more with active or convalescent COVID-19.

The CDR3 DNA sequence: TGTGCCAGCAACACCGGGACAGGGGGGGATACTGAAGCTTTCTTT. Translation: CASNTGTGGDTEAFF. The gene calls are TRBV6-5 and TRBJ1-1, with TRBD1 identical over 11 bases. In germline, CDR1 is MNHEY, CDR2 SVGAGI. The CDR3 is 15 residues long. V dropped 7 bases and J dropped 5; count of bases not matched to a gene: 9.